Each of the 12 T cell receptor beta chains below was sequenced from the same sample in a study of T cells after yellow fever vaccination. MiXCR, applied by TCRdb to the 5' RACE reads, yields one record per CDR3 protein. The sample holds hundreds of thousands of distinct CDR3 sequences, roughly 12% seen once. The sequencing here drew on PBMCs, taken on the day of the yellow fever booster vaccination. Source of these receptors: a man aged 30 to 45 who received the YFV17D yellow fever vaccine.

This clonotype appeared a few times. The chain recombines TRBV4-2 with TRBJ2-7, with 7 bases aligning to TRBD2. The CDR3 contains 15 residues. The junction had 11 bases not matched to a gene; V was cut back by 6 bases and J by 3 bases. Germline V gene data show CDR1 as LGHNA and CDR2 as YNFKEQ. The CDR3 coding sequence is TGTGCCAGCAGGGGAGGGATGGTCGGGGTCTACGAGCAGTACTTC. Translating it yields CASRGGMVGVYEQYF.

Here the CDR3 DNA reads TGCGCCAGGGATCCTCTTGGGACAGACTATGGCTACACCTTC. It encodes CARDPLGTDYGYTF. The genes are TRBV10-2 and TRBJ1-2; 7 bases agree with TRBD1. This CDR3 comprises 14 residues. V shed 9 bases, J shed 3 bases, and the junction held 10 bases outside the gene matches. Germline V lookup: CDR1 WSHSY, CDR2 SAAADI.

This clonotype was detected many times. The chain recombines TRBV3-1 with TRBJ2-3, with 8 nucleotides matching TRBD2. Germline trimming cut 3 bases from V and 4 bases from J; bases unmatched to any gene: 6. Germline CDR1 and CDR2: LGHDT and YNNKEL (reference sequence). The CDR3 consists of 15 residues. This CDR3 is CASSHSGGPADTQYF. CDR3 in DNA: TGTGCCAGCAGCCATTCGGGAGGGCCCGCAGATACGCAGTATTTT.

This clonotype was recorded at least ten times. Relative to the germline gene, one junction end is altered; a read error may explain this. The chain employs TRBV12-3 or TRBV12-4 and TRBJ2-1, with TRBD2 identical over 10 bases. This CDR3 is built from 15 residues. CDR3 DNA: TGCGCCAGCAGCTTGGGGCTAGCGGGAGCCGATGAGCAGTTCTTC. The encoded protein is CASSLGLAGADEQFF.

This clonotype showed up just a few times. This chain uses TRBV14 with TRBJ2-2; 7 bases fit TRBD1. CDR1 SGHDN and CDR2 FVKESK come from the germline V gene. The J segment lost 4 bases and the V segment lost 1 base, leaving 3 bases of the junction unmatched. The CDR3 totals 15 residues. The CDR3 spells CASSQVGQPTGELFF. DNA for the CDR3: TGTGCCAGCAGCCAAGTGGGACAGCCCACCGGGGAGCTGTTTTTT.

The sample holds a few counts of this clonotype. V usage is TRBV20-1 and J usage is TRBJ2-1; D perhaps matches TRBD2 (5 bases). The CDR3 is 14 residues long. V gave up 5 bases and J gave up 8 bases, with 19 bases separating them. The germline V gene encodes CDR1 DFQATT and CDR2 SNEGSKA (reference sequence). DNA for the CDR3: TGCAGTGCTCCCCTTAGGTATTCCGGGGATGAGCAGTTCTTC. This gives the protein CSAPLRYSGDEQFF.

The chain carries TRBV30 and TRBJ2-7; maybe TRBD2 (6 bases). The CDR3 has 11 residues. The germline V and J ends were trimmed by 1 base and 12 bases, with 13 bases remaining between them. CDR1 GTSNPN and CDR2 SVGIG come from the germline V gene (reference sequence). As DNA, the CDR3 is TGTGCCTGGAGTGAGGGGAGGCGGCGGTACTTC. Amino acids: CAWSEGRRRYF. The variable domain in full, completed from reference TRBV30 and TRBJ2-7, reads SQTIHQWPATLVQPVGSPLSLECTVEGTSNPNLYWYRQAAGRGLQLLFYSVGIGQISSEVPQNLSASRPQDRQFILSSKKLLLSDSGFYLCAWSEGRRRYFGPGTRLTVT.

A few counts support this clonotype. V and J are TRBV6-1 and TRBJ2-1, with a tentative D call TRBD1 (6 bases). In germline, CDR1 is MNHNS, CDR2 SASEGT. CDR3 length equals 18 residues. V dropped 6 bases and J dropped 8 bases, with 29 bases sitting between them. The chain's CDR3 is CASSWGTGYAADPDEQFF. The CDR3 DNA is TGTGCCAGCAGCTGGGGAACAGGGTACGCGGCCGATCCTGATGAGCAGTTCTTC.

This rearrangement joins TRBV18 to TRBJ2-7; D may be TRBD1 or TRBD2 (6 bases each). Germline assignment: CDR1 KGHSH and CDR2 LQKENI. This CDR3 is built from 16 residues. V lost 3 bases and J 0 bases, leaving 15 bases between the germline ends. CDR3 in amino acids: CASSPPPGAVSYEQYF. CDR3 DNA: TGTGCCAGCTCACCCCCCCCGGGGGCGGTCTCCTACGAGCAGTACTTC.

This clonotype was recorded a few times. V is TRBV10-3 and J is TRBJ2-6, with a possible D match to TRBD2 (5 bases). Trimming took 8 bases from V and 4 from J, leaving 12 bases between them. Per germline, CDR1 ENHRY and CDR2 SYGVKD. The CDR3 has 14 residues. CDR3 region: CAIGGSGGANVLTF. The CDR3 DNA sequence: TGTGCCATCGGCGGATCGGGAGGGGCCAACGTCCTGACTTTC.

The V gene is TRBV7-3, the J gene TRBJ2-1; D not resolved. This CDR3 has 10 residues. Germline V gene data show CDR1 as SGHTA and CDR2 as FQGTGA. V was clipped by 8 bases and J by 7 bases, with 6 bases between them. CDR3 region: CASGWNEQFF. Written as DNA, the CDR3 is TGTGCCAGCGGTTGGAATGAGCAGTTCTTC.

This clonotype was seen a few times. The V call is TRBV7-9, the J call TRBJ2-3; D not certain. Trimming left V 3 bases short and J 4 bases short, with 5 bases between. The germline CDR1 and CDR2 sequences are SEHNR and FQNEAQ (reference sequence). CDR3 length equals 12 residues. CDR3 protein: CASSFRPDTQYF. Written as DNA, the CDR3 is TGTGCCAGCAGCTTCCGGCCAGATACGCAGTATTTT.